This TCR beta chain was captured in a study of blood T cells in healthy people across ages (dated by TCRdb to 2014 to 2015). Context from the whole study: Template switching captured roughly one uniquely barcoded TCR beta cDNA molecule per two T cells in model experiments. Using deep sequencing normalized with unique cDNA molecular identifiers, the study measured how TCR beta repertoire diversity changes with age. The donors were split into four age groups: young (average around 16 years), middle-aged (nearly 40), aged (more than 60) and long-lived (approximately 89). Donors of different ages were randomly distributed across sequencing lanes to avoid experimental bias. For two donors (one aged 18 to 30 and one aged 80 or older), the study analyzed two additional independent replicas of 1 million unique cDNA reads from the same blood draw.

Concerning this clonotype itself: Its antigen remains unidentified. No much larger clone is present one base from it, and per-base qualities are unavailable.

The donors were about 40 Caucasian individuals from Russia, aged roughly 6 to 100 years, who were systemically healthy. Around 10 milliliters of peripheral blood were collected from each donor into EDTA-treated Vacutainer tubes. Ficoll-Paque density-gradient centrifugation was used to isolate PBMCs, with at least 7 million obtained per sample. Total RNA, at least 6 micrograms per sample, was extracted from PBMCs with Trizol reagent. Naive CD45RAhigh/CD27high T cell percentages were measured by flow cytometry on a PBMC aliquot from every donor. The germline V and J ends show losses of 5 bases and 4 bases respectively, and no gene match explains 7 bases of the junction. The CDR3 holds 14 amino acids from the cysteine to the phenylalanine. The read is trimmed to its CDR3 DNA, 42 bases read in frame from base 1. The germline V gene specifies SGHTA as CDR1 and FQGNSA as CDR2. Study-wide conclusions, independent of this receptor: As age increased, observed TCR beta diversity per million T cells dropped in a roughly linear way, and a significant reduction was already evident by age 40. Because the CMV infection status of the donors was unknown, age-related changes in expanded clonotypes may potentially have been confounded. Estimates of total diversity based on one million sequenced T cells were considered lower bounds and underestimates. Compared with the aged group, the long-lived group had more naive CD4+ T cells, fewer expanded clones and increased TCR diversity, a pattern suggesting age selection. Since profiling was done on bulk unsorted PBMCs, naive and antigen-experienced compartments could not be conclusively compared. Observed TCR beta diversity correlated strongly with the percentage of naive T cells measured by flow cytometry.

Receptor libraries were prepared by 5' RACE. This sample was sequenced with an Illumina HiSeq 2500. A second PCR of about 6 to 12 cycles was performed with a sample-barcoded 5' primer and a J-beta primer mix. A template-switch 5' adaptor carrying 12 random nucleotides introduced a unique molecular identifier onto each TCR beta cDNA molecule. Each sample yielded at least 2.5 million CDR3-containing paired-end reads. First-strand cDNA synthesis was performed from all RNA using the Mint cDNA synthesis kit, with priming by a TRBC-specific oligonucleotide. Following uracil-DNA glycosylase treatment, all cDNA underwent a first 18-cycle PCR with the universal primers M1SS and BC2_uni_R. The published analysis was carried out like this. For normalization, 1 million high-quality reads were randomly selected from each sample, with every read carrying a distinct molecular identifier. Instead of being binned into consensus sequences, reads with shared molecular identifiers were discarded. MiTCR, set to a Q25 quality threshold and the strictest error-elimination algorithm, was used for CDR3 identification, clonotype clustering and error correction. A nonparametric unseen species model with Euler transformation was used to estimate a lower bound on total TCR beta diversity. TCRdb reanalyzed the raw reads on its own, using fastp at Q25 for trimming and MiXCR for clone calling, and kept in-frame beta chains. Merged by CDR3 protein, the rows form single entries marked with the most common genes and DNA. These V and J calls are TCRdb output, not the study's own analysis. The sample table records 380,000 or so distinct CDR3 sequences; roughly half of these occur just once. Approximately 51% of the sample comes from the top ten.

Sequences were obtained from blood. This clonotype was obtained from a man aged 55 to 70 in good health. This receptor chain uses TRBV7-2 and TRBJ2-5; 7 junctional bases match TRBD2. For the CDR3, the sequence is CASSRAGLGETQYF. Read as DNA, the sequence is TGTGCCAGCAGCCGAGCGGGGTTGGGAGAGACCCAGTACTTC.